The entry below gives a single T cell receptor (beta chain) sequence along with its context. Antigen unknown. This specimen comes from a study of vaccination and CD4 T cells after COVID-19. Study context: The convalescent group had six males, four females, seven Caucasians, two Asians, one multiracial.

Sequenced with the Oncomine TCR Beta short-read assay was DNA taken from cultured CD4+ T cells. TCRdb redid the calling of the PCR reads with MiXCR, one entry per CDR3 protein. The sample has over 10,000 distinct CDR3 sequences, about 45% seen once. Treatment specified: approximately 11-day PBMC culture with coronavirus spike peptide pools or control peptides (ViraFEST assay). The receptor's source is a human donor who had recovered from COVID-19. The sequenced material came from CD4+ T cells from blood, cultured in vitro.

DNA of the CDR3: TGTGCCAGCAGTAGACAGGGAGTACAGCCCCAGCATTTT. This encodes CASSRQGVQPQHF. The V call is TRBV2, the J call TRBJ1-5; TRBD1 agrees at 7 bases. V trimming: 5 bases; J trimming: 7 bases; junction bases outside the gene matches: 5. CDR1 SNHLY and CDR2 FYNNEI come from the germline V gene. CDR3 length equals 13 residues. Supplemented by reference TRBV2 and TRBJ1-5, the full variable domain reads EPEVTQTPSHQVTQMGQEVILRCVPISNHLYFYWYRQILGQKVEFLVSFYNNEISEKSEIFDDQFSVERPDGSNFTLKIRSTKLEDSAMYFCASSRQGVQPQHFGDGTRLSIL.